This section outlines one T cell receptor (beta chain) sequence together with its context. TCRdb passed the 5' RACE reads through MiXCR, listing each CDR3 protein once. Of 550,000 or so distinct CDR3 sequences detected, 15% to 20% appear once; the ten largest clones hold 14%. This sample is part of a study of T cells after yellow fever vaccination. About the research overall: SMART-Seq v4 Ultra Low Input handled preparation of low-cell-number fractions.

Trimming cost V 0 bases and J 2 bases, with 15 bases left between them. The germline V gene encodes CDR1 SGHTA and CDR2 FQGNSA. CDR3 size: 17 residues. The chain employs TRBV7-2 and TRBJ2-3; D possibly corresponds to TRBD2 (6 bases). The source of this sequence is a man aged 25 to 45 who received the YFV17D yellow fever vaccine. The input for sequencing was PBMCs, taken 15 days after the yellow fever booster vaccination. The chain's CDR3 is CASSLAPLASNTDTQYF. CDR3 nucleotide sequence: TGTGCCAGCAGCTTAGCCCCCCTAGCGTCCAACACAGATACGCAGTATTTT.